One and the same sample provided the 17 T cell receptor beta chains below, sequenced in a study of OX40 agonist ivuxolimab in advanced cancers. To prepare the library, the immunoSEQ multiplex PCR assay was applied. TCRdb retrieved this table from immuneACCESS and kept in-frame rearrangements only. Not all clones are present; in checked studies, unresolved V genes account for under half, and no reason is known for the remainder. The sample table contains tens of thousands of clones; only one count was recorded for approximately 86% of them. The ten biggest clones cover under 3.5% of the sample. This specimen consisted of CD4+ or CD8+ T cells sorted from blood, obtained in a trial of the OX40 agonist ivuxolimab. The origin of the receptors is an adult with an advanced solid tumor such as melanoma, head and neck, liver or kidney cancer.

The gene calls are TRBV27 and TRBJ1-6; maybe TRBD1 (6 bases). The germline V gene has CDR1 MNHEY and CDR2 SMNVEV (reference sequence). Trimming stripped 6 bases from V and 9 bases from J, with 12 bases between. The CDR3 has 13 residues. The chain's CDR3 is CASSGGGGSPLHF. CDR3 DNA: TGTGCCAGCAGCGGCGGGGGCGGTTCACCCCTCCACTTT.

The chain combines TRBV4-1 with TRBJ2-5; TRBD2 agrees at 9 bases. Germline V gives CDR1 MGHRA, CDR2 YSYEKL. The CDR3 is made up of 16 amino acids. J was trimmed by 3 bases and V by 3 bases; bases with no gene match: 8. The CDR3 coding sequence is TGCGCCAGCAGCCATGTCGTAGCGGGAGCAAAAGAGACCCAGTACTTC. It encodes CASSHVVAGAKETQYF.

The chain is built from TRBV4-1 and TRBJ2-6, with unresolved D. Germline assignment: CDR1 MGHRA and CDR2 YSYEKL. CDR3 length equals 15 residues. Trimming left V 9 bases short and J 4 bases short, with 16 bases between. Here the CDR3 reads CASQNSIAGANVLTF. In DNA, the CDR3 is TGCGCCAGTCAGAACTCTATCGCGGGGGCCAACGTCCTGACTTTC.

The J gene is TRBJ1-1, the V gene TRBV6-5, with a weak D call TRBD1 (5 bases). Trimming took off 5 bases at V and 5 bases at J, with 12 bases between the two ends. CDR1 is MNHEY and CDR2 is SVGAGI in the germline V gene. The CDR3 has 13 residues. In nucleotides, the CDR3 is TGTGCCAGCAGTCGGGCCACAGGAACTGAAGCTTTCTTT. Its protein is CASSRATGTEAFF.

V is TRBV13 and J is TRBJ2-2; TRBD2 aligns across 10 bases. The J segment lost 10 bases and the V segment lost 0 bases, leaving 11 bases of the junction unmatched. The CDR3 length is 17 residues. The V gene's germline CDR1 is PRHDT and CDR2 FYEKMQ (reference sequence). The CDR3 region is CASSLGPKRGGREELFF. CDR3 nucleotides: TGTGCCAGCAGCTTAGGCCCTAAGCGGGGGGGCAGGGAGGAGCTGTTTTTT.

The DNA of the CDR3 is TGTGCCAGCAGCCGGGTGGGGGTGGAGACCCAGTACTTC. Translation: CASSRVGVETQYF. The chain has TRBV5-5 and TRBJ2-5; D possibly matches TRBD1 or TRBD2 (5 bases each). CDR3 length: 13 amino acids. V shed 4 bases and J shed 5 bases, with 12 bases lying between them. Germline CDR1 SGHKS, CDR2 YYEKEE (reference sequence).

The genes are TRBV4-2 and TRBJ2-3; 8 nucleotides line up with TRBD2. The CDR3 contains 19 residues. Germline values: CDR1 LGHNA, CDR2 YNFKEQ. V lost 1 base and J lost 5; bases outside the gene matches: 17. This CDR3 reads CASSQVGRRGSGGGDTQYF. The CDR3 coding sequence is TGTGCCAGCAGCCAAGTGGGCCGAAGGGGCAGCGGGGGAGGAGATACGCAGTATTTT.

V and J are TRBV5-6 and TRBJ2-2, with 7 bases fitting TRBD2. J gave up 0 bases and V 3 bases, and 5 bases lay outside the gene matches. The CDR3 totals 16 residues. Per germline, CDR1 SGHDT and CDR2 YYEEEE. This CDR3 is CASSSRAGSNTGELFF. The CDR3, as DNA: TGTGCCAGCAGCTCGAGAGCGGGGTCGAACACCGGGGAGCTGTTTTTT.

The chain recombines TRBV6-6 with TRBJ1-6; 9 bases map to TRBD1. The CDR3 has 16 amino acids. Unmatched junction bases numbered 7, after V lost 6 bases and J lost 4 bases. Germline V CDR1 and CDR2: MNHNY, SVGAGI (reference sequence). CDR3 nucleotides: TGTGCCAGCAGACCCCCGGACAGGGGATATAATTCACCCCTCCACTTT. Its translation is CASRPPDRGYNSPLHF.

The chain carries TRBV6-5 and TRBJ2-3; no clear D. The V end was cut by 10 bases, the J end by 2 bases, with 10 bases between. Germline loops: CDR1 MNHEY, CDR2 SVGAGI. This CDR3 spans 12 amino acids. The CDR3 here is CATATDTDTQYF. CDR3 in DNA: TGTGCCACCGCGACTGACACAGATACGCAGTATTTT.

The chain carries TRBV5-6 and TRBJ2-2, with D perhaps matching TRBD2 (6 bases). The CDR3 consists of 15 residues. V lost 1 base, J lost 1 base, and 8 bases lay in between. The germline CDR1 and CDR2 sequences are SGHDT and YYEEEE. The CDR3 here is CASSLRGGNTGELFF. The CDR3 bases are TGTGCCAGCAGCTTGAGGGGAGGGAACACCGGGGAGCTGTTTTTT.

The V call is TRBV29-1, the J call TRBJ1-2; D remains ambiguous. The V end was cut by 1 base, the J end by 4 bases, with 7 bases between. CDR1 and CDR2 (germline): SQVTM, ANQGSEA. This CDR3 contains 12 residues. The CDR3 spells CSVEGHTYGYTF. The CDR3, as DNA: TGCAGCGTTGAAGGGCATACCTATGGCTACACCTTC.

V and J are TRBV7-9 and TRBJ1-2; no firm D call. V lost 0 bases, J lost 8 bases, and 10 bases lay in between. This CDR3 comprises 13 residues. Germline V gene sequence: CDR1 SEHNR, CDR2 FQNEAQ (reference sequence). CDR3 in amino acids: CASSLALGDGYTF. In DNA, the CDR3 is TGTGCCAGCAGCTTAGCGTTAGGAGACGGCTACACCTTC. The full variable domain, its missing parts supplied by reference TRBV7-9 and TRBJ1-2, is DTGVSQNPRHKITKRGQNVTFRCDPISEHNRLYWYRQTLGQGPEFLTYFQNEAQLEKSRLLSDRFSAERPKGSFSTLEIQRTEQGDSAMYLCASSLALGDGYTFGSGTRLTVV.

J is TRBJ2-7 and V is TRBV19; D uncertain. The V end was cut by 5 bases, the J end by 2 bases, with 13 bases between. The germline gives CDR1 LNHDA, CDR2 SQIVND (reference sequence). This CDR3 is built from 14 residues. CDR3 bases: TGTGCCAGTAGTGATTCCTTCTCCGCCTACGAGCAGTACTTC. Translated: CASSDSFSAYEQYF.

This chain joins TRBV5-1 and TRBJ2-3; 8 bases match TRBD1. Looked up from germline, CDR1 is SGHRS and CDR2 is YFSETQ. V trimming: 2 bases; J trimming: 2 bases; junction bases outside the gene matches: 13. This CDR3 has 18 residues. This CDR3 reads CASSLSRGRYLSTDTQYF. The CDR3 nucleotides read TGCGCCAGCAGCTTATCCAGGGGGCGATATCTATCCACAGATACGCAGTATTTT.

The chain joins TRBV2 to TRBJ2-1; 8 bases line up with TRBD2. This CDR3 has 14 residues. The V and J ends lost 6 bases and 3 bases, in that order; junction bases with no gene match: 4. CDR1 and CDR2 (germline): SNHLY, FYNNEI. CDR3 sequence: CASRSGSVYNEQFF. CDR3 coding DNA: TGTGCCAGCAGAAGCGGGAGCGTCTACAATGAGCAGTTCTTC.

V and J are TRBV9 and TRBJ1-6; no reliable D call. The CDR3 covers 15 residues. Between the trimmed V and J ends, which lost 4 bases and 7 bases, there was a span of 15 bases. The V gene's germline CDR1 is SGDLS and CDR2 YYNGEE. The chain's CDR3 is CASSPRATGNSPLHF. DNA for the CDR3: TGTGCCAGCAGCCCCCGGGCGACCGGGAATTCACCCCTCCACTTT.